A selection of T cell receptor beta chains follows, all from one sample in a study of T cell changes during pregnancy in multiple sclerosis. Sequencing was performed with immunoSEQ multiplex PCR; in TCRdb, only in-frame clones are kept and a portion is missing. The sample has 81,000 or so clones, approximately 90% seen once. Material: PBMCs, obtained in the first trimester of pregnancy. Receptor source: a female donor in good health, serving as a control in a pregnancy study. Some clones in this sample may be carry-over from other donors' samples. CDR3s include the opening cysteine and the closing phenylalanine or tryptophan. Each record gives: V gene, D gene, J gene, clone size, CDR3 protein, CDR3 DNA. D genes are given only for firm matches. The listing skips clone size in some rows; elsewhere it reads once, few, many or a size class.

V gene: TRBV27; D gene: TRBD2; J gene: TRBJ2-7; clone size: NA; CDR3 protein: CASITKPGLAGTYEQYF; CDR3 DNA: TGTGCCAGCATCACGAAACCGGGACTAGCGGGGACCTACGAGCAGTACTTC
V gene: TRBV19; D gene: NA; J gene: TRBJ2-2; clone size: NA; CDR3 protein: CASGAFSTGELFF; CDR3 DNA: TGTGCCAGTGGGGCTTTCAGCACCGGGGAGCTGTTTTTT
V gene: TRBV29-1; D gene: TRBD1; J gene: TRBJ1-4; clone size: NA; CDR3 protein: CSVADRGQGKLFF; CDR3 DNA: TGCAGCGTTGCTGACAGGGGGCAGGGAAAACTGTTTTTT
V gene: TRBV4-1; D gene: NA; J gene: TRBJ1-6; clone size: medium-sized; CDR3 protein: CASSQDPERTNNSPLHF; CDR3 DNA: TGCGCCAGCAGCCAAGATCCCGAGAGGACAAATAATTCACCCCTCCACTTT
V gene: TRBV28; D gene: TRBD1; J gene: TRBJ1-1; clone size: NA; CDR3 protein: CASRKQGITEAFF; CDR3 DNA: TGTGCCAGCAGAAAACAGGGGATCACTGAAGCTTTCTTT
V gene: TRBV7-9; D gene: NA; J gene: TRBJ2-7; clone size: NA; CDR3 protein: CASSLPGASYEQYF; CDR3 DNA: TGTGCCAGCAGCCTTCCTGGGGCGTCCTACGAGCAGTACTTC
V gene: TRBV19; D gene: TRBD1; J gene: TRBJ2-5; clone size: NA; CDR3 protein: CASSIGSGGQETQYF; CDR3 DNA: TGTGCCAGTAGTATAGGATCAGGGGGACAAGAGACCCAGTACTTC
V gene: TRBV28; D gene: NA; J gene: TRBJ1-4; clone size: NA; CDR3 protein: CASRPPAGENEKLFF; CDR3 DNA: TGTGCCAGCAGGCCCCCGGCAGGGGAAAATGAAAAACTGTTTTTT
V gene: TRBV28; D gene: TRBD1; J gene: TRBJ2-7; clone size: NA; CDR3 protein: CASRLTGDGEQYF; CDR3 DNA: TGTGCCAGCAGGCTAACAGGGGATGGAGAGCAGTACTTC
V gene: TRBV29-1; D gene: TRBD2; J gene: TRBJ2-5; clone size: NA; CDR3 protein: CSAPGTSGGFPFLYF; CDR3 DNA: TGCAGCGCCCCCGGGACTAGCGGAGGGTTTCCGTTTTTATACTTC
V gene: TRBV29-1; D gene: TRBD1; J gene: TRBJ1-1; clone size: NA; CDR3 protein: CSVVDRGLWHEAFF; CDR3 DNA: TGCAGCGTTGTCGACAGGGGGCTATGGCACGAAGCTTTCTTT
V gene: TRBV5-4; D gene: TRBD1; J gene: TRBJ1-2; clone size: NA; CDR3 protein: CASSLGQAQANYGYTF; CDR3 DNA: TGTGCCAGCAGCTTAGGACAGGCCCAAGCTAACTATGGCTACACCTTC
V gene: TRBV5-4; D gene: TRBD2; J gene: TRBJ2-1; clone size: NA; CDR3 protein: CASSLSSGANNEQFF; CDR3 DNA: TGTGCCAGCAGCTTGTCTAGCGGGGCTAACAATGAGCAGTTCTTC
V gene: TRBV19; D gene: NA; J gene: TRBJ2-3; clone size: NA; CDR3 protein: CASRRDSLRKTDTQYF; CDR3 DNA: TGTGCCAGTAGGCGAGACTCGCTACGGAAAACAGATACGCAGTATTTT
V gene: TRBV28; D gene: NA; J gene: TRBJ2-5; clone size: once; CDR3 protein: CASIPLGSRKETQYF; CDR3 DNA: TGTGCCAGCATCCCGCTAGGGAGCAGAAAGGAGACCCAGTACTTC
V gene: TRBV19; D gene: NA; J gene: TRBJ1-1; clone size: NA; CDR3 protein: CASSIRGTMNTEAFF; CDR3 DNA: TGTGCCAGTAGTATTAGAGGAACCATGAACACTGAAGCTTTCTTT
V gene: TRBV5-1; D gene: TRBD2; J gene: TRBJ2-3; clone size: NA; CDR3 protein: CASSLSAGTSGSSYTQYF; CDR3 DNA: TGCGCCAGCAGCTTGTCAGCGGGGACTAGCGGGAGTTCGTATACGCAGTATTTT
V gene: TRBV6-5; D gene: TRBD1; J gene: TRBJ1-2; clone size: NA; CDR3 protein: CASSYGQGARGYTF; CDR3 DNA: TGTGCCAGCAGTTACGGGCAGGGGGCTAGAGGCTACACCTTC
V gene: TRBV7-2; D gene: TRBD1; J gene: TRBJ2-5; clone size: NA; CDR3 protein: CASSLGQGGQETQYF; CDR3 DNA: TGTGCCAGCAGCTTGGGACAGGGAGGTCAAGAGACCCAGTACTTC
V gene: TRBV6-1; D gene: NA; J gene: TRBJ2-1; clone size: NA; CDR3 protein: CASSANRADEQFF; CDR3 DNA: TGTGCCAGCAGTGCCAACAGGGCCGATGAGCAGTTCTTC
V gene: TRBV27; D gene: TRBD2; J gene: TRBJ2-7; clone size: NA; CDR3 protein: CASSLSGSNNEQYF; CDR3 DNA: TGTGCCAGCAGTTTGAGCGGGAGTAACAACGAGCAGTACTTC
V gene: TRBV10-3; D gene: TRBD2; J gene: TRBJ2-1; clone size: NA; CDR3 protein: CAIRGGTSPMGSYNEQFF; CDR3 DNA: TGTGCCATCAGGGGAGGGACTAGCCCCATGGGTTCCTACAATGAGCAGTTCTTC
V gene: TRBV11-2; D gene: NA; J gene: TRBJ2-7; clone size: NA; CDR3 protein: CASSFLGASYYEQYF; CDR3 DNA: TGTGCCAGCAGCTTTTTGGGGGCGTCTTACTACGAGCAGTACTTC
V gene: TRBV4-1; D gene: NA; J gene: TRBJ1-1; clone size: NA; CDR3 protein: CASSGQGRDTEAFF; CDR3 DNA: TGCGCCAGCAGCGGTCAGGGGAGGGACACTGAAGCTTTCTTT
V gene: TRBV4-2; D gene: TRBD2; J gene: TRBJ2-7; clone size: NA; CDR3 protein: CASSQDGGRSVHEQYF; CDR3 DNA: TGTGCCAGCAGCCAAGATGGCGGGAGGTCAGTCCACGAGCAGTACTTC
V gene: TRBV6-5; D gene: NA; J gene: TRBJ1-4; clone size: NA; CDR3 protein: CASRTPGGNEKLFF; CDR3 DNA: TGTGCCAGCAGGACCCCGGGGGGTAATGAAAAACTGTTTTTT
V gene: TRBV28; D gene: TRBD1; J gene: TRBJ1-1; clone size: few; CDR3 protein: CASSNTGALGTEAFF; CDR3 DNA: TGTGCCAGCAGTAACACAGGGGCTTTGGGCACTGAAGCTTTCTTT
V gene: TRBV10-3; D gene: NA; J gene: TRBJ2-1; clone size: NA; CDR3 protein: CAISLPGTEQFF; CDR3 DNA: TGTGCCATCAGCCTCCCCGGGACAGAGCAGTTCTTC
V gene: TRBV7-2; D gene: NA; J gene: TRBJ2-2; clone size: NA; CDR3 protein: CASSLKGGNTGELFF; CDR3 DNA: TGTGCCAGCAGCTTAAAAGGGGGGAACACCGGGGAGCTGTTTTTT
V gene: TRBV11-2; D gene: TRBD2; J gene: TRBJ2-1; clone size: NA; CDR3 protein: CASSLGAGAYNEQFF; CDR3 DNA: TGTGCCAGCAGCTTAGGAGCGGGAGCATACAATGAGCAGTTCTTC
V gene: TRBV7-2; D gene: TRBD1; J gene: TRBJ1-5; clone size: NA; CDR3 protein: CASSLVGRGRQPQHF; CDR3 DNA: TGTGCCAGCAGCTTAGTTGGCAGGGGGCGTCAGCCCCAGCATTTT
V gene: TRBV28; D gene: TRBD2; J gene: TRBJ2-1; clone size: NA; CDR3 protein: CASSSPAGGPGNEQFF; CDR3 DNA: TGTGCCAGCAGTTCCCCAGCGGGAGGGCCGGGGAATGAGCAGTTCTTC
V gene: TRBV7-9; D gene: NA; J gene: TRBJ2-1; clone size: NA; CDR3 protein: CASSPAGNSYNEQFF; CDR3 DNA: TGTGCCAGCAGCCCAGCGGGCAACTCCTACAATGAGCAGTTCTTC
V gene: TRBV14; D gene: TRBD2; J gene: TRBJ2-1; clone size: NA; CDR3 protein: CASSLLAGLDNEQFF; CDR3 DNA: TGTGCCAGCAGCCTATTAGCGGGGCTAGACAATGAGCAGTTCTTC
V gene: TRBV27; D gene: TRBD1; J gene: TRBJ1-2; clone size: NA; CDR3 protein: CASSSDRVNYGYTF; CDR3 DNA: TGTGCCAGCAGTTCCGACAGGGTCAACTATGGCTACACCTTC
V gene: TRBV19; D gene: TRBD1; J gene: TRBJ1-3; clone size: once; CDR3 protein: CASSIRQGAEDTIYF; CDR3 DNA: TGTGCCAGTAGTATCCGTCAGGGGGCGGAAGACACCATATATTTT
V gene: TRBV5-1; D gene: TRBD1; J gene: TRBJ1-1; clone size: NA; CDR3 protein: CASSLGSDRTNTEAFF; CDR3 DNA: TGCGCCAGCAGCTTGGGATCGGACAGGACGAACACTGAAGCTTTCTTT
V gene: TRBV9; D gene: NA; J gene: TRBJ1-3; clone size: NA; CDR3 protein: CASSKSGAVGNTIYF; CDR3 DNA: TGTGCCAGCAGCAAAAGTGGGGCAGTTGGAAACACCATATATTTT
V gene: TRBV4-1; D gene: TRBD1; J gene: TRBJ2-7; clone size: NA; CDR3 protein: CASSQPRWGQGSQVTYEQYF; CDR3 DNA: TGCGCCAGCAGCCAACCGAGGTGGGGACAGGGGTCACAAGTCACCTACGAGCAGTACTTC
V gene: TRBV27; D gene: TRBD2; J gene: TRBJ2-4; clone size: NA; CDR3 protein: CASSDLAGGPGKNIQYF; CDR3 DNA: TGTGCCAGCAGTGACCTAGCGGGAGGGCCTGGCAAAAACATTCAGTACTTC
V gene: TRBV6-6; D gene: NA; J gene: TRBJ2-7; clone size: once; CDR3 protein: CASSYEGIAYEQYF; CDR3 DNA: TGTGCCAGCAGTTACGAGGGTATAGCCTACGAGCAGTACTTC
V gene: TRBV28; D gene: TRBD2; J gene: TRBJ2-1; clone size: NA; CDR3 protein: CATPGPSGSYEQFF; CDR3 DNA: TGTGCCACCCCTGGGCCTAGCGGGAGCTATGAGCAGTTCTTC